These 5 T cell receptor beta chains share one sample of origin, sequenced in a study of blood T cell repertoires in COVID-19. Only in-frame clones appear in the TCRdb table, and some are missing; sequencing was by immunoSEQ multiplex PCR. The sample has more than 45,000 clones; around 87% are singletons. The material sequenced was peripheral blood. The receptors stem from a woman older than 75 with COVID-19, enrolled during active disease.

This chain links TRBV11-2 with TRBJ2-1, with TRBD2 matching 10 bases. Germline lookup yields CDR1 SGHAT and CDR2 FQNNGV. Trimming took 3 bases from V and 5 from J; bases not matched to a gene: 16. CDR3 length: 19 amino acids. CDR3 sequence (DNA): TGTGCCAGCAGCTTCGCCCGAGGGACTAGCGAGGGAAATCACAATGAGCAGTTCTTC. It codes for CASSFARGTSEGNHNEQFF.

This clone was detected once. This rearrangement joins TRBV5-1 to TRBJ1-3, with a tentative D call TRBD1 (6 bases). Germline V gives CDR1 SGHRS, CDR2 YFSETQ. This CDR3 spans 15 amino acids. The V gene lost 4 bases and the J gene lost 2 bases, with 13 bases spanning the gap. The CDR3 sequence is CASSRRTGTGNTIYF. CDR3 DNA sequence: TGCGCCAGCAGCAGACGTACAGGGACTGGAAACACCATATATTTT.

The genes are TRBV12-5 and TRBJ1-1; D perhaps matches TRBD1 (5 bases). Trimming stripped 4 bases from V and 1 base from J, with 13 bases between. The CDR3 is 15 amino acids. Germline V gives CDR1 LGHNT, CDR2 FRNRAP. The CDR3 bases are TGTGCTAGTGGTTACCGCGGAGGGACGAACACTGAAGCTTTCTTT. Its translation is CASGYRGGTNTEAFF.

The chain recombines TRBV29-1 with TRBJ1-2; 8 positions agree with TRBD1. CDR3 length: 12 amino acids. The J segment lost 8 bases and the V segment lost 3 bases, leaving 5 bases of the junction unmatched. From germline, CDR1 is SQVTM and CDR2 ANQGSEA. The CDR3 nucleotides read TGCAGCGTTGATCAGGGGGCCTACGGCTACACCTTC. It is translated as CSVDQGAYGYTF.

CDR3 sequence: CAISESVIRNQPQHF. CDR3 in DNA: TGTGCCATCAGTGAGTCGGTAATTCGGAATCAGCCCCAGCATTTT. The chain carries TRBV10-3 and TRBJ1-5; unclear D gene. This CDR3 is 15 amino acids long. V lost 0 bases to trimming and J lost 4 bases, with 10 bases between them. Germline loops: CDR1 ENHRY, CDR2 SYGVKD.